These T cell receptor beta chains were read from a single sample in a study of blood T cell repertoires in COVID-19. The repertoire was sequenced with immunoSEQ multiplex PCR; TCRdb's copy has only in-frame clones and lacks some. The sample shows roughly 250,000 clones, 90% of them seen only once. Sequencing was done on a sample of PBMCs or T cells enriched from blood (not recorded which). These receptors originate from a man in his forties or fifties who had been exposed to COVID-19. Both conserved end residues are part of each CDR3. D genes are given only for firm matches. Not all rows give a size; the values are once, few, many and, for expanded clones, a class.

- TRBJ1-5 - TRBV27 TGTGCCAGCAGTTCCCAGGGCGGAAATCAGCCCCAGCATTTT CASSSQGGNQPQHF
TRBD2 TRBJ2-5 few TRBV18 TGTGCCAGCTCACGAGGACTAGCGGGGGAGCAGACCCAGTACTTC CASSRGLAGEQTQYF
TRBD1 TRBJ1-4 once TRBV11-3 TGTGCCAGCAGCTTAGATAGGGGGCTCAGTGGAAAACTGTTTTTT CASSLDRGLSGKLFF
- TRBJ2-7 - TRBV12-3/TRBV12-4 TGTGCCAGCAGTAAACACTACGAGCAGTACTTC CASSKHYEQYF
- TRBJ1-6 - TRBV7-9 TGTGCCAGCAGCTTATTTCCGAATTCACCCCTCCACTTT CASSLFPNSPLHF
- TRBJ2-2 - TRBV5-1 TGCGCCAGCAGCTTGGCGGGAACCGGGGAGCTGTTTTTT CASSLAGTGELFF
- TRBJ1-5 - TRBV24-1 TGTGCCACCAGTCACAGACACGTCAATCAGCCCCAGCATTTT CATSHRHVNQPQHF
- TRBJ1-1 - TRBV12-3/TRBV12-4 TGTGCCAGCAGGAACAGTTTCGCTGAAGCTTTCTTT CASRNSFAEAFF
- TRBJ1-1 - TRBV6-5 TGTGCCAGCGGGGGGGGTGTAACTGAAGCTTTCTTT CASGGGVTEAFF
TRBD2 TRBJ2-1 - TRBV24-1 TGTGCCACCAGTGATCCGGGACTAGCGGGAGGGCACTACAATGAGCAGTTCTTC CATSDPGLAGGHYNEQFF
- TRBJ2-2 - TRBV5-1 TGCGCCAGCAGCTACTACGGGGAAGCCCACTACGGCGGGGAGCTGTTTTTT CASSYYGEAHYGGELFF
- TRBJ2-1 - TRBV10-3 TGTGCCACCTTAGACAGAAACCACAATGAGCAGTTCTTC CATLDRNHNEQFF
- TRBJ1-2 - TRBV30 TGTGCCTGGAGTGTACTGAGGAATGGCGGCTACACCTTC CAWSVLRNGGYTF
TRBD1 TRBJ2-7 - TRBV24-1 TGTGCCACCAGTGATTTGGCCGGGACAGGGGTTTACGAGCAGTACTTC CATSDLAGTGVYEQYF
- TRBJ2-2 - TRBV18 TGTGCCAGCTCACCTGGACTCATCACCGGGGAGCTGTTTTTT CASSPGLITGELFF
- TRBJ1-5 - TRBV28 TGTGCCAGCAGTCCCCCCACCCTCACTAATCAGCCCCAGCATTTT CASSPPTLTNQPQHF
- TRBJ2-1 - TRBV5-1 TGCGCCAGCAGCTTGGAGGGCGGAGGTTCCTACAATGAGCAGTTCTTC CASSLEGGGSYNEQFF
- TRBJ1-1 - TRBV18 TGTGCCAGCTCACCAGGGCAGATCGCTGAAGCTTTCTTT CASSPGQIAEAFF
TRBD1 TRBJ1-4 - TRBV28 TGTGCCAGCAGCCCACATCCGGGACAGGGGGTGCGGGGTGAAAAACTGTTTTTT CASSPHPGQGVRGEKLFF
- TRBJ1-5 - TRBV24-1 TGTGCCACCAGTGTAGGGCAGGGGAATCAGCCCCAGCATTTT CATSVGQGNQPQHF
- TRBJ1-1 few TRBV7-3 TGTGCCAGCAGCTATCAAATCTTGCAGGGGTCTATCAGTGAAGCTTTCTTT CASSYQILQGSISEAFF
- TRBJ1-2 - TRBV14 TGTGCCAGCAGCCAAGATTTGGGGAGATTGTATGGCTACACCTTC CASSQDLGRLYGYTF
TRBD2 TRBJ2-1 - TRBV5-4 TGTGCCAGCAGCCCGCAACTAGCGGGAGGGACCAATGAGCAGTTCTTC CASSPQLAGGTNEQFF
TRBD2 TRBJ2-1 - TRBV5-1 TGCGCCAGCAGACCCGAACAACCGACTAGCGGGGGGTACAATGAGCAGTTCTTC CASRPEQPTSGGYNEQFF
- TRBJ1-1 - TRBV12-5 TGTGCTAGTGGTTCTACAGATTACACTGAAGCTTTCTTT CASGSTDYTEAFF
- TRBJ1-2 - TRBV6-2/TRBV6-3 TGTGCCAGCAGCGACAGACTCTCATCTAACTATGGCTACACCTTC CASSDRLSSNYGYTF
TRBD1 TRBJ1-2 few TRBV5-1 TGCGCCAGCAGCTTGTTGGGGACAGGTGGCTACACCTTC CASSLLGTGGYTF
TRBD2 TRBJ2-1 - TRBV6-6 TGTGCCAGCAGTTCTACTCCGGGGGGATACAATGAGCAGTTCTTC CASSSTPGGYNEQFF
- TRBJ1-1 - TRBV28 TGTGCCAGCAGAACAGGGTGGGCCACTGAAGCTTTCTTT CASRTGWATEAFF
- TRBJ1-1 - TRBV19 TGTGCCAGTAGGGACTGGGGGGGAGCGATGAACACTGAAGCTTTCTTT CASRDWGGAMNTEAFF
- TRBJ2-1 once TRBV19 TGTGCCAGTAGTCCAAGGGGCGGAACCTCCTACAATGAGCAGTTCTTC CASSPRGGTSYNEQFF
- TRBJ2-1 - TRBV19 TGTGCCAGTAGTTCCGCCGAAGGACTGGACTACAATGAGCAGTTCTTC CASSSAEGLDYNEQFF
TRBD1 TRBJ1-2 - TRBV7-9 TGTGCCAGCAGCTGGGGACAGTCTCTTTCTAACTATGGCTACACCTTC CASSWGQSLSNYGYTF
- TRBJ2-1 - TRBV5-5 TGTGCCAGCAGTAGAGCCTCCTACAATGAGCAGTTCTTC CASSRASYNEQFF
TRBD2 TRBJ2-2 - TRBV5-1 TGCGCCAGCAGCTTAGCGGGAGCGAACACCGGGGAGCTGTTTTTT CASSLAGANTGELFF
TRBD1 TRBJ1-4 - TRBV12-3/TRBV12-4 TGTGCCAGCAGTACCCCAGACAGGGTACTGTTTTTT CASSTPDRVLFF
TRBD1 TRBJ1-6 - TRBV28 TGTGCCAGCAGTAACCGAGGGACAGCCCTCTATAATTCACCCCTCCACTTT CASSNRGTALYNSPLHF
TRBD2 TRBJ2-1 - TRBV28 TGTGCCAGCAGCCTAGGACTAGCGGGAGGGAATTACAATGAGCAGTTCTTC CASSLGLAGGNYNEQFF
- TRBJ1-4 - TRBV5-4 TGTGCCAGCAGCTTAGGGGGAGGGAGTGAAAAACTGTTTTTT CASSLGGGSEKLFF
- TRBJ1-5 - TRBV28 TGTGCCAGCAGTTTGAGGGGAGGCGGCAATCAGCCCCAGCATTTT CASSLRGGGNQPQHF
TRBD1 TRBJ2-1 - TRBV30 TGTGCCGGTGGGACAGACTCCTACAATGAGCAGTTCTTC CAGGTDSYNEQFF
- TRBJ2-2 - TRBV11-3 TGTGCCAGCAGCTTCCGGGGAGTAAACACCGGGGAGCTGTTTTTT CASSFRGVNTGELFF
- TRBJ2-5 once TRBV18 TGTGCCAGCTCACCAGGGGCAGGGCCTGCGGTTTTTCGCGTCCCGGGGACCCAGTACTTC CASSPGAGPAVFRVPGTQYF
- TRBJ1-5 - TRBV18 TGTGCCAGCTCACCCAGGTCAAATCAGCCCCAGCATTTT CASSPRSNQPQHF
- TRBJ2-5 - TRBV11-3 TGTGCCAGCAGCTTTCAGCGGGGACACGTTCAAGAGACCCAGTACTTC CASSFQRGHVQETQYF
- TRBJ2-5 - TRBV6-5 TGTGCCAGCAGTTACTCAATGAGAGAGACCCAGTACTTC CASSYSMRETQYF
TRBD2 TRBJ2-1 - TRBV18 TGTGCCAGCTCACCCCCCGGGACTAACTACAATGAGCAGTTCTTC CASSPPGTNYNEQFF
- TRBJ1-2 - TRBV5-5 TGTGCCAGCAGCTTGGACCCGAGGGCGGGGAACTATGGCTACACCTTC CASSLDPRAGNYGYTF
TRBD2 TRBJ2-5 - TRBV28 TGTGCCAGCAGTACCGCGGGACTAAACCAAGAGACCCAGTACTTC CASSTAGLNQETQYF
- TRBJ2-1 - TRBV5-1 TGCGCCAGCAGCTTGGGGGGAGACAATGAGCAGTTCTTC CASSLGGDNEQFF
TRBD1 TRBJ1-5 - TRBV4-2 TGTGCCAGCAGCCAAGCAGGGGGGAGTAATCAGCCCCAGCATTTT CASSQAGGSNQPQHF
TRBD1 TRBJ1-1 - TRBV6-5 TGTGCCAGCAGGGGCGGACAGGGATCGAGAGCTTTCTTT CASRGGQGSRAFF
- TRBJ1-5 - TRBV19 TGTGCCAGTAGTATAGGGGGGGGTAGGGGACAGCCCCAGCATTTT CASSIGGGRGQPQHF
- TRBJ1-2 - TRBV5-1 TGCGCCAGCAGCCGAGACCCAGAGTCGGGGTCTAGCTATGGCTACACCTTC CASSRDPESGSSYGYTF
- TRBJ2-7 - TRBV21-1 TGTGCCAGCAGCCTCCGGGACAAGTCCTACGAGCAGTACTTC CASSLRDKSYEQYF
TRBD2 TRBJ2-2 - TRBV28 TGTGCCACCCGGGCGGGAGGGCCGGGCACCGGGGAGCTGTTTTTT CATRAGGPGTGELFF
TRBD1 TRBJ1-4 - TRBV5-8 TGTGCCAGCAGCCCAGCCGGGACAGGCGGACCAACTAATGAAAAACTGTTTTTT CASSPAGTGGPTNEKLFF
- TRBJ2-7 - TRBV10-3 TGTGCCATCAGTGAGGGACAAACCTACGAGCAGTACTTC CAISEGQTYEQYF
TRBD2 TRBJ2-5 - TRBV24-1 TGTGCCACCAGTGAGTTGATGACTAGCGGGTCGGAGACCCAGTACTTC CATSELMTSGSETQYF
TRBD1 TRBJ2-1 - TRBV10-1 TGCGCCAGCAGTGAGTCTGGGGACAGACGGAGTGAGCAGTTCTTC CASSESGDRRSEQFF